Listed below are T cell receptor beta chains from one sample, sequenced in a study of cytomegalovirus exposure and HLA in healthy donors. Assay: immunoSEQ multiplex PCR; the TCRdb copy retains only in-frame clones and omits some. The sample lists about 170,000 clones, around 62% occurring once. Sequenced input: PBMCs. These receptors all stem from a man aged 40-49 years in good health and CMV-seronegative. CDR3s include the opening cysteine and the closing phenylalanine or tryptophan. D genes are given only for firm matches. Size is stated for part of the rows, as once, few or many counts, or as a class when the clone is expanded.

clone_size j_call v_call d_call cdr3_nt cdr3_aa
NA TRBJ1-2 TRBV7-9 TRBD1 TGTTCCAGCAGCTCAGGGACAGGTGAAACCTATGGCTACACCTTC CSSSSGTGETYGYTF
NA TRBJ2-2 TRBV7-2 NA TGTGCCAGCAGCCGCCGAGGGTGGGTAGCGGTGAGCACCGGGGAGCTGTTTTTT CASSRRGWVAVSTGELFF
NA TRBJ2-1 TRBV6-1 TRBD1 TGTGCCAGCAGTCGGGGGACAGGGAACGGGAATGAGCAGTTCTTC CASSRGTGNGNEQFF
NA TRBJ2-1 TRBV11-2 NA TGTGCCAGCACCCCCGGGGGAAGGAATGAGCAGTTCTTC CASTPGGRNEQFF
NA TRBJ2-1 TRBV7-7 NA TGTGCCAGCAGCCCGGACAGTGATTACAATGAGCAGTTCTTC CASSPDSDYNEQFF
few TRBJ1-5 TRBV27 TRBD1 TGTGCCAGCAGTCAACAGGGGGCGGGACAGCCCCAGCATTTT CASSQQGAGQPQHF
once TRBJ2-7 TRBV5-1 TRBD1 TGCGCCAGCAGCTTTACAGGGGGTACCTACGAGCAGTACTTC CASSFTGGTYEQYF
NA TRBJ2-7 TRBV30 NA TGTGCCTGGGGGGGAGGCTCCTACGAGCAGTACTTC CAWGGGSYEQYF
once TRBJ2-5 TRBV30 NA TGTGCCTGGAGTGTACTCAGGGGCCAAGAGACCCAGTACTTC CAWSVLRGQETQYF
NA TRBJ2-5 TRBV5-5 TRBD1 TGTGCCAGCAGGTCCTACGGGACAGGGAAAGAGACCCAGTACTTC CASRSYGTGKETQYF
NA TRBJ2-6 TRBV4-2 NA TGTGCCAGCAGCCAGCAGAACTACAACTCTGGGGCCAACGTCCTGACTTTC CASSQQNYNSGANVLTF
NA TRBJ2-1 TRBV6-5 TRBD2 TGTGCCAGCAGTTACGGACTAGCGGGACGGTATGAGCAGTTCTTC CASSYGLAGRYEQFF
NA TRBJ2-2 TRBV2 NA TGTGCCAGCAGGACAGCGAACACCGGGGAGCTGTTTTTT CASRTANTGELFF
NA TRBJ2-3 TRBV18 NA TGTGCCAGCTCACCATCCGGGTCGAATACGCAGTATTTT CASSPSGSNTQYF
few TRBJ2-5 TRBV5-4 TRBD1 TGTGCCAGCAGCTTGGAACAGGGGGAAGAGACCCAGTACTTC CASSLEQGEETQYF
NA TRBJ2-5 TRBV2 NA TGTGCCAGCAGCCTTGGACAGCAAGAGACCCAGTACTTC CASSLGQQETQYF
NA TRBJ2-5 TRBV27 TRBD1 TGTGCCAGCAGTCCTCGGACAGGGGGCGGGTTAGAGACCCAGTACTTC CASSPRTGGGLETQYF
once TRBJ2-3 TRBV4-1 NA TGCGCCAGCAGCCTTGAGAGAGATACGCAGTATTTT CASSLERDTQYF
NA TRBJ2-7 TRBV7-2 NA TGTGCCAGCAGCTTTGACAGGCTTGCCTACGAGCAGTACTTC CASSFDRLAYEQYF
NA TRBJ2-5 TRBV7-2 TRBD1 TGTGCCAGCAGCTTAGGCGACAGGGGTAGGGTGCAGTACTTC CASSLGDRGRVQYF
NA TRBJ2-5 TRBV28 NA TGTGCCAGCAGTCCGCCGTCAGGGGAAGAGACCCAGTACTTC CASSPPSGEETQYF
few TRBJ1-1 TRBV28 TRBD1 TGTGCCAGCAGGGGACAGGGGAACACTGAAGCTTTCTTT CASRGQGNTEAFF
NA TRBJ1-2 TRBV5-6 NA TGTGCCAGCAGCTTCTACAGGGACGGCTATGGCTACACCTTC CASSFYRDGYGYTF
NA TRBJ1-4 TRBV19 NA TGTGCCAGTAGTACCTTCGTAACGGGGACTAATGAAAAACTGTTTTTT CASSTFVTGTNEKLFF
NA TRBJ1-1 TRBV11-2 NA TGTGCCAGCAGCTTCGCGGGATCGAACACTGAAGCTTTCTTT CASSFAGSNTEAFF
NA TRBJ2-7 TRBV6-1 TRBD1 TGTGCCAGCAGTGCTATCTTTCCCGGGACAGGAATTTACGAGCAGTACTTC CASSAIFPGTGIYEQYF
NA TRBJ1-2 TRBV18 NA TGTGCCAGCTCACCACAAAGGGGAGGCTACACCTTC CASSPQRGGYTF
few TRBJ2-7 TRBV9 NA TGTGCCAGCAGCTTCCGGGAACACTACGAGCAGTACTTC CASSFREHYEQYF
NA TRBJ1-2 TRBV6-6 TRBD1 TGTGCCAGCAGTTACCCCGACAGGGGTCAGGGCTACACCTTC CASSYPDRGQGYTF
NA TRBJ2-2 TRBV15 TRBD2 TGTGCCACCAGCAGGGCAGGGCGTGGCGGGGGAAACACCGGGGAGCTGTTTTTT CATSRAGRGGGNTGELFF
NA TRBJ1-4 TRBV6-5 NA TGTGCCAGCAGCCTCAGCCTTAGCAATGAAAAACTGTTTTTT CASSLSLSNEKLFF
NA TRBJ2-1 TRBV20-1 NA TGCAGTGCTAGCGACTTTAATGAGCAGTTCTTC CSASDFNEQFF
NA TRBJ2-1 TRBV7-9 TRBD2 TGTGCCAGCAGCTTCGCGGGAGAGATCGACAATGAGCAGTTCTTC CASSFAGEIDNEQFF
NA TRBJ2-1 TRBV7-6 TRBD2 TGTGCCAGCAGCCAGACCTGGGGGGAGGGTTACAATGAGCAGTTCTTC CASSQTWGEGYNEQFF
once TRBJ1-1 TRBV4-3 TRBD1 TGCGCCAGCAGCCAAGTGGACAGGTTGAACACTGAAGCTTTCTTT CASSQVDRLNTEAFF
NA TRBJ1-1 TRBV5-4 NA TGTGCCAGCAGCTTCCGGGACATGAACACTGAAGCTTTCTTT CASSFRDMNTEAFF
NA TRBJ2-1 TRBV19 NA TGTGCCAGTAGTATAGAAGGAGTGCCGGAGAGGGAGCAGTTCTTC CASSIEGVPEREQFF
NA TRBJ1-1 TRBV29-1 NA TGCAGCGTTTCCGGGGCTGAAGCTTTCTTT CSVSGAEAFF
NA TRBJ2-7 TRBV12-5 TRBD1 TGTGCTAGTGGTTTGCCAACGGGGGAAGACAGGGGAGTCTACGAGCAGTACTTC CASGLPTGEDRGVYEQYF
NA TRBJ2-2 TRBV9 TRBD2 TGTGCCAGCAGCCGTAGAGGACTAGCGGGATCTACCGGGGAGCTGTTTTTT CASSRRGLAGSTGELFF
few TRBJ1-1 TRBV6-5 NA TGTGCCAGCCTAAAGAGGGGGGGAGGTATCACTGAAGCTTTCTTT CASLKRGGGITEAFF
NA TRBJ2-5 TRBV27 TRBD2 TGTGCCAGCAGCCCACTTAATAGCGGGGAAACCCAGTACTTC CASSPLNSGETQYF
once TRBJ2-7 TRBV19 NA TGTGCCAGTAGGGCGACAGGAAAGTCCTACGAGCAGTACTTC CASRATGKSYEQYF
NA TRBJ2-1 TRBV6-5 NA TGTGCCAGCAGAAATCTAGCTTCCTACAATGAGCAGTTCTTC CASRNLASYNEQFF
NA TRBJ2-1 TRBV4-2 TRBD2 TGTGCCAGCAGCCAGGGGGCTAGCGGGGGGTCCTACAATGAGCAGTTCTTC CASSQGASGGSYNEQFF
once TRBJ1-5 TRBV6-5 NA TGTGCCAGCAGTTACACAGGAATTGGCAATCAGCCCCAGCATTTT CASSYTGIGNQPQHF
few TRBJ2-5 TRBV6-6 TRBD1 TGTGCCAGCAGTTACCGGGACAGAGAAGAGACCCAGTACTTC CASSYRDREETQYF
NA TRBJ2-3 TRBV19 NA TGTGCCAGTAGTATAGGGCCAGGGGGGCGTACGCAGTATTTT CASSIGPGGRTQYF
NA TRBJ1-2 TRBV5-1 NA TGCGCCAGCAGCTTGGTAGCGGGGGATGGCTACACCTTC CASSLVAGDGYTF
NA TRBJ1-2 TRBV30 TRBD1 TGTGCCTGGAGTGCGGGACAGGTTAGATATGGCTACACCTTC CAWSAGQVRYGYTF
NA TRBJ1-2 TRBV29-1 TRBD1 TGCAGCGCCGGAAAGGACAGGAACGACTATGGCTACACCTTC CSAGKDRNDYGYTF
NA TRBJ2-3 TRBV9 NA TGTGCCAGCAGCCCCCGAGGTGGAACTAACACAGATACGCAGTATTTT CASSPRGGTNTDTQYF
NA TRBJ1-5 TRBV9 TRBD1 TGTGCCAGCAGCGTAGGAGGGGGCAGGAATCAGCCCCAGCATTTT CASSVGGGRNQPQHF
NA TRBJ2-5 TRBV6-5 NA TGTGCCAGCAGCGACTCCAGAGAGACCCAGTACTTC CASSDSRETQYF